The 18 T cell receptor beta chains presented below share a single source sample, sequenced in a study of cytomegalovirus exposure and HLA in healthy donors. Method: immunoSEQ multiplex PCR; TCRdb's copy keeps in-frame clones and lacks some. The repertoire includes roughly 130,000 clones, 70% to 90% of them detected once, and over 5% sits in the top ten. The sequencing sample was made of PBMCs. The receptors here all came from a woman aged 25 to 45 in good health and CMV-seropositive.

CDR3 region: CASSLGTGTRTEQYF. CDR3 nucleotides: TGTGCCAGCAGCTTGGGGACCGGGACTAGAACCGAGCAGTACTTC. This chain connects TRBV5-4 to TRBJ2-7, with 8 bases aligning to TRBD2. The CDR3 consists of 15 residues. Germline V lookup: CDR1 SGHNT, CDR2 YYREEE (reference sequence). V lost 0 bases to trimming and J lost 6 bases; unmatched junction nucleotides: 8.

This chain's CDR3 is CASSLGLASGGNNEQFF. The CDR3 DNA reads TGTGCCAGCAGCTTAGGTCTGGCTAGCGGGGGGAACAATGAGCAGTTCTTC. The J gene is TRBJ2-1, the V gene TRBV7-9, with TRBD2 identical over 11 bases. Looked up from germline, CDR1 is SEHNR and CDR2 is FQNEAQ (reference sequence). The CDR3 has 17 residues. With 1 base clipped from V and 5 bases from J, the junction kept 7 bases outside the gene matches.

This clone was observed once. The chain employs TRBV5-1 and TRBJ2-3, with 9 bases identical to TRBD2. This CDR3 region has 16 residues. J gave up 2 bases and V 4 bases, and 8 bases lay outside the gene matches. The germline gives CDR1 SGHRS, CDR2 YFSETQ. Here the CDR3 reads CASSTVAGAFTDTQYF. CDR3 nucleotides: TGCGCCAGCAGCACGGTAGCGGGAGCTTTCACAGATACGCAGTATTTT.

The gene calls are TRBV7-8 and TRBJ1-2; D uncertain. The CDR3 is 13 amino acids. In germline, CDR1 is SGHVS, CDR2 FQNEAQ. Trimming cost V 4 bases and J 2 bases, with 8 bases left between them. The CDR3 nucleotides are TGTGCCAGCAGCTCCTACCTGAACTATGGCTACACCTTC. Encoded protein: CASSSYLNYGYTF.

CDR3 DNA sequence: TGTGCCAGCAGCCCTTGGACTAGCGGAACCGGGGAGCTGTTTTTT. Encoded protein: CASSPWTSGTGELFF. The chain couples TRBV9 to TRBJ2-2; 10 bases map to TRBD2. Trimming removed 4 bases from V and 5 bases from J; junction bases left unmatched: 5. Germline V gene sequence: CDR1 SGDLS, CDR2 YYNGEE. The CDR3 length is 15 residues.

V gene TRBV5-4 combines with J gene TRBJ2-5; 14 bases match TRBD2. CDR1 and CDR2 (germline): SGHNT, YYREEE (reference sequence). The junction had 4 bases not matched to a gene; V was cut back by 4 bases and J by 5 bases. CDR3 length: 15 residues. The CDR3 reads CASSIGLAGGETQYF. CDR3 sequence (DNA): TGTGCCAGCAGCATCGGACTAGCGGGAGGTGAGACCCAGTACTTC.

This rearrangement joins TRBV18 to TRBJ2-1; 10 nucleotides line up with TRBD2. This CDR3 comprises 15 residues. Per germline, CDR1 KGHSH and CDR2 LQKENI. The V segment lost 2 bases and the J segment 4 bases; nucleotides outside the gene matches: 2. The CDR3 loop is CASSPYSGGYNEQFF. As DNA, the CDR3 is TGTGCCAGCTCACCATATAGCGGGGGGTACAATGAGCAGTTCTTC.

The rearrangement links TRBV28 to TRBJ2-2; D possibly corresponds to TRBD1 (6 bases). V was trimmed by 7 bases and J by 7 bases, leaving 7 bases between them. Germline assignment: CDR1 MDHEN and CDR2 SYDVKM. CDR3 length: 11 amino acids. In DNA, the CDR3 is TGTGCCAGCACAGGGGTCGGGGAGCTGTTTTTT. Translation: CASTGVGELFF.

The chain carries TRBV7-8 and TRBJ2-1; 10 bases fit TRBD2. The CDR3 contains 15 residues. With V trimmed by 3 bases and J by 10 bases, 9 bases remained unmatched. Germline CDR1 and CDR2: SGHVS and FQNEAQ. The CDR3 sequence: CASSLRTSGRGEQFF. CDR3 bases: TGTGCCAGCAGCTTGAGGACTAGCGGTCGAGGGGAGCAGTTCTTC.

The chain has TRBV2 and TRBJ2-3, with D perhaps TRBD1 (5 bases). This CDR3 contains 16 residues. Germline V CDR1 and CDR2: SNHLY, FYNNEI. The V gene lost 3 bases and the J gene lost 0 bases, with 13 bases spanning the gap. In DNA, the CDR3 is TGTGCCAGCAGTGACGACAGCATACCTAGCACAGATACGCAGTATTTT. Protein product: CASSDDSIPSTDTQYF.

The chain uses TRBV9 and TRBJ2-3; 8 nucleotides align to TRBD2. The length of the CDR3 is 17 residues. CDR1 is SGDLS, CDR2 YYNGEE, per germline. J lost 5 bases, V lost 0 bases, and 11 bases had no gene match. CDR3 nucleotides: TGTGCCAGCAGCGTAGCGGGTAGCGGGGCCGGCGGAGATACGCAGTATTTT. Its protein is CASSVAGSGAGGDTQYF.

The gene calls are TRBV7-3 and TRBJ1-3; D gene ambiguous. Germline V CDR1 and CDR2: SGHTA, FQGTGA. V dropped 5 bases and J dropped 4 bases, with 15 bases sitting between them. The CDR3 contains 15 residues. The CDR3 bases are TGTGCCAGCAGCCAGCGGGAGGGCTGGGGAAACACCATATATTTT. The encoded protein is CASSQREGWGNTIYF. Full variable domain (remainder filled in from reference TRBV7-3 and TRBJ1-3): GAGVSQTPSNKVTEKGKYVELRCDPISGHTALYWYRQSLGQGPEFLIYFQGTGAADDSGLPNDRFFAVRPEGSVSTLKIQRTERGDSAVYLCASSQREGWGNTIYFGEGSWLTVV.

This chain connects TRBV11-2 to TRBJ2-1; the D is unclear. The CDR3 has 14 amino acids. CDR1 is SGHAT, CDR2 FQNNGV, per germline. The V end was cut by 4 bases, the J end by 5 bases, with 12 bases between. CDR3 amino acids: CASSSPSFHNEQFF. The CDR3 DNA reads TGTGCCAGCAGCTCCCCGTCCTTTCACAATGAGCAGTTCTTC. The entire variable domain, with the rest obtained from reference TRBV11-2 and TRBJ2-1, is as follows: EAGVAQSPRYKIIEKRQSVAFWCNPISGHATLYWYQQILGQGPKLLIQFQNNGVVDDSQLPKDRFSAERLKGVDSTLKIQPAKLEDSAVYLCASSSPSFHNEQFFGPGTRLTVL.

This chain joins TRBV19 and TRBJ2-5, with 12 bases that match TRBD2. The CDR3 is 17 amino acids. The germline gives CDR1 LNHDA, CDR2 SQIVND (reference sequence). With 5 bases clipped from V and 1 base from J, the junction kept 8 bases outside the gene matches. CDR3 in DNA: TGTGCCAGTAGTCCTAATACTAGCGGGGGGTCCCAAGAGACCCAGTACTTC. It is translated as CASSPNTSGGSQETQYF.

The chain carries TRBV27 and TRBJ1-5; 9 bases fit TRBD1. The CDR3 is made up of 18 amino acids. V dropped 4 bases and J dropped 2; count of bases not matched to a gene: 12. CDR1 MNHEY and CDR2 SMNVEV come from the germline V gene (reference sequence). The CDR3: CASSSYSRDREGNQPQHF. Here the CDR3 DNA reads TGTGCCAGCAGTTCCTACTCTAGGGACAGGGAGGGCAATCAGCCCCAGCATTTT.

J is TRBJ2-1 and V is TRBV2; D is unclear. The CDR3 length is 16 residues. V gave up 1 base and J gave up 0 bases, with 10 bases separating them. Germline V gene sequence: CDR1 SNHLY, CDR2 FYNNEI. DNA of the CDR3: TGTGCCAGCAGTGAAGGGGCGAAGAGCTCCTACAATGAGCAGTTCTTC. Amino acid sequence: CASSEGAKSSYNEQFF.

The chain couples TRBV2 to TRBJ1-1, with D unresolved. This CDR3 spans 11 amino acids. Trimming took off 8 bases at V and 1 base at J, with 5 bases between the two ends. Germline CDR1 is SNHLY and CDR2 is FYNNEI. In DNA, the CDR3 is TGTGCCAGCTTATCGAACACTGAAGCTTTCTTT. It translates to CASLSNTEAFF.

The chain combines TRBV27 with TRBJ2-7; 10 nucleotides align to TRBD1. CDR1 and CDR2 (germline): MNHEY, SMNVEV (reference sequence). The junction had 11 bases not matched to a gene; V was cut back by 6 bases and J by 0 bases. The CDR3 length is 17 residues. CDR3 DNA: TGTGCCAGCAGGACGGGACAGGGGCGGCGAAGCTCCTACGAGCAGTACTTC. Translation: CASRTGQGRRSSYEQYF.